Listed below are T cell receptor beta chains from one sample, sequenced in a study of beta chain features in type 1 diabetes. Data came from immunoSEQ multiplex PCR; TCRdb stores just in-frame clones and leaves some out. The top ten clones hold approximately 0.6% of a sample with some 360,000 clones, over 8.5% of them seen once. The sequencing sample was made of central memory CD4+ T cells from blood. These receptors were obtained from a man aged 30 to 39 with type 1 diabetes. The CDR3 runs from the conserved cysteine through the conserved F or W. Each record gives: clone size, D gene, V gene, J gene, CDR3 protein, CDR3 DNA. A D gene is named only where the DNA matches it firmly. The listing skips clone size in some rows; elsewhere it reads once, few, many or a size class.

clone_size: NA; d_call: NA; v_call: TRBV28; j_call: TRBJ1-2; cdr3_aa: CASSPSPGWAGGYTF; cdr3_nt: TGTGCCAGCAGTCCTAGTCCGGGGTGGGCGGGAGGCTACACCTTC
clone_size: few; d_call: TRBD2; v_call: TRBV7-2; j_call: TRBJ2-5; cdr3_aa: CASSLGGSMTETQYF; cdr3_nt: TGTGCCAGCAGCTTAGGCGGGAGTATGACGGAGACCCAGTACTTC
clone_size: few; d_call: NA; v_call: TRBV25-1; j_call: TRBJ2-1; cdr3_aa: CASSDRNRDNEQFF; cdr3_nt: TGTGCCAGCAGTGATCGAAACAGGGACAATGAGCAGTTCTTC
clone_size: few; d_call: TRBD2; v_call: TRBV27; j_call: TRBJ2-1; cdr3_aa: CASSGSGSNEQFF; cdr3_nt: TGTGCCAGCAGCGGTAGCGGGAGCAATGAGCAGTTCTTC
clone_size: few; d_call: NA; v_call: TRBV6-1; j_call: TRBJ2-3; cdr3_aa: CASRGDTDTQYF; cdr3_nt: TGTGCCAGCAGGGGAGACACAGATACGCAGTATTTT
clone_size: few; d_call: NA; v_call: TRBV7-2; j_call: TRBJ1-3; cdr3_aa: CASSLRGSGTIYF; cdr3_nt: TGTGCCAGCAGCTTAAGGGGCTCGGGCACCATATATTTT
clone_size: few; d_call: NA; v_call: TRBV28; j_call: TRBJ2-5; cdr3_aa: CASTRKGGEETQYF; cdr3_nt: TGTGCCAGCACACGGAAGGGGGGCGAGGAGACCCAGTACTTC
clone_size: NA; d_call: TRBD2; v_call: TRBV19; j_call: TRBJ2-5; cdr3_aa: CASRPGLATETQYF; cdr3_nt: TGTGCCAGCCGTCCGGGACTAGCGACGGAGACCCAGTACTTC
clone_size: few; d_call: NA; v_call: TRBV7-3; j_call: TRBJ2-7; cdr3_aa: CASSLAPGAYEQYF; cdr3_nt: TGTGCCAGCAGCTTAGCCCCCGGGGCCTACGAGCAGTACTTC
clone_size: few; d_call: TRBD2; v_call: TRBV11-2; j_call: TRBJ2-3; cdr3_aa: CASSRQGLAGTTDTQYF; cdr3_nt: TGTGCCAGCAGCCGCCAAGGACTAGCGGGAACTACAGATACGCAGTATTTT